This T cell receptor (beta chain) is from a study of radiotherapy plus CTLA-4 blockade in lung cancer. Study-wide context: An objective response was seen in about 18% of patients, and disease control in more than 25%.

As to this clone: Its matching antigen is unknown.

Study-level findings and limits: There was expansion of tumor-derived TCR clones in blood after radiotherapy plus ipilimumab. Together with interferon-beta, which increased in serum after radiation, early dynamic changes in blood T cell clones were reportedly the best predictors of response.

Trimming removed 4 bases from V and 3 bases from J; junction bases left unmatched: 8. Germline lookup yields CDR1 SGDLS and CDR2 YYNGEE. The CDR3 totals 17 residues. Here immunoSEQ multiplex PCR was the method, and the copy in TCRdb shows in-frame clones only, minus some. The data show approximately 33,000 clones, around 80% seen once. The chain employs TRBV9 and TRBJ2-5, with 14 bases fitting TRBD2. Material: peripheral blood, obtained from a patient treated with radiotherapy plus ipilimumab. The source of this sequence is a human donor with non-small cell lung cancer who had stable disease on radiotherapy plus ipilimumab. For the CDR3, the DNA is TGTGCCAGCAGCCCTCGACCGGGACTAGCGGGGGAAGAGACCCAGTACTTC. Protein sequence: CASSPRPGLAGEETQYF.